The present TCR beta chain was sequenced within a study of radiotherapy plus CTLA-4 blockade in lung cancer. Assay used: immunoSEQ multiplex PCR; TCRdb lists only in-frame clones, some missing. The sample has about 43,000 clones, about two thirds seen once. The sequence derives from a human donor with non-small cell lung cancer who had a partial response to radiotherapy plus ipilimumab. Sequencing was performed on peripheral blood, taken from a patient treated with radiotherapy plus ipilimumab.

The CDR3 loop reads CASSTSGTGEAFF. In DNA form, the CDR3 reads TGTGCCAGCAGCACCTCAGGGACAGGGGAAGCTTTCTTT. This chain links TRBV5-4 with TRBJ1-1; 9 bases match TRBD1. Trimming cost V 4 bases and J 8 bases; bases outside gene matches: 6. This CDR3 region has 13 residues. Germline assignment: CDR1 SGHNT and CDR2 YYREEE (reference sequence). Filled out from reference TRBV5-4 and TRBJ1-1, the complete variable domain reads ETGVTQSPTHLIKTRGQQVTLRCSSQSGHNTVSWYQQALGQGPQFIFQYYREEENGRGNFPPRFSGLQFPNYSSELNVNALELDDSALYLCASSTSGTGEAFFGQGTRLTVV.